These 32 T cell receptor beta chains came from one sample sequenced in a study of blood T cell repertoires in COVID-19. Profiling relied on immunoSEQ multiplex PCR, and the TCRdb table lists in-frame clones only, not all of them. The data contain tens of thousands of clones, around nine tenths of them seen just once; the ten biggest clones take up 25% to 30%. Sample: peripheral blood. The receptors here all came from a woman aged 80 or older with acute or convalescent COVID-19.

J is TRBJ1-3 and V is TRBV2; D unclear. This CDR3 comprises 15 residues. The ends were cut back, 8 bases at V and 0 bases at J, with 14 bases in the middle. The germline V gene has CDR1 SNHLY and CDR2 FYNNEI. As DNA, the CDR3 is TGTGCCAGCTACCGCGACAAAGCCTCTGGAAACACCATATATTTT. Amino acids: CASYRDKASGNTIYF.

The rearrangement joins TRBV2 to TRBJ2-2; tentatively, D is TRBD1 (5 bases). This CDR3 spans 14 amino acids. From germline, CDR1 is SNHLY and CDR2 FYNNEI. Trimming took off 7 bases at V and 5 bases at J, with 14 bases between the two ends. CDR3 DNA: TGTGCCAGCACCCCGACAGCTATTACCGGGGAGCTGTTTTTT. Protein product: CASTPTAITGELFF.

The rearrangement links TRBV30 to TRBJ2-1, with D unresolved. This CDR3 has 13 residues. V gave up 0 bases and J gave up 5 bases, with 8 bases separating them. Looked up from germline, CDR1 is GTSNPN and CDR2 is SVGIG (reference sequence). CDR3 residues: CAWSVYRNNEQFF. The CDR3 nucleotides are TGTGCCTGGAGTGTCTACCGAAACAATGAGCAGTTCTTC.

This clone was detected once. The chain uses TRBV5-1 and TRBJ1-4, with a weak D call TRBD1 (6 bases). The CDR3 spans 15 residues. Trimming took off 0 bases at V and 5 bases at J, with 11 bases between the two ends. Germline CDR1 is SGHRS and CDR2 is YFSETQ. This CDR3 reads CASSLGPQGNEKLFF. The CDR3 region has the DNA TGCGCCAGCAGCTTGGGACCACAGGGAAATGAAAAACTGTTTTTT.

CDR3 coding DNA: TGTGCCAGCAGCTTGGCTAGGGGGCCGGGCAATGAGCAGTTCTTC. This translates into CASSLARGPGNEQFF. V usage is TRBV5-4 and J usage is TRBJ2-1, with TRBD1 identical over 7 bases. Germline trimming cut 0 bases from V and 6 bases from J; bases unmatched to any gene: 6. Germline CDR1 SGHNT, CDR2 YYREEE (reference sequence). This CDR3 is built from 15 residues.

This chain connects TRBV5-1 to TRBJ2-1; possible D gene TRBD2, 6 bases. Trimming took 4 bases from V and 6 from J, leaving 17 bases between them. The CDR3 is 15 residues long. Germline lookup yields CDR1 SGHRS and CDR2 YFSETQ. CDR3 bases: TGCGCCAGCAGCCGCGTTTTTGGGGGGATCAATGAGCAGTTCTTC. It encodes CASSRVFGGINEQFF.

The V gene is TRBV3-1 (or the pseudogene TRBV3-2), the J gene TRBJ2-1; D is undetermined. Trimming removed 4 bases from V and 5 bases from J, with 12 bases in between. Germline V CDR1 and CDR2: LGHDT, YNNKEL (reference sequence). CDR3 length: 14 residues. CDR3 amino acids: CASSPRATHNEQFF. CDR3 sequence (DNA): TGTGCCAGCAGCCCCCGAGCCACTCACAATGAGCAGTTCTTC.

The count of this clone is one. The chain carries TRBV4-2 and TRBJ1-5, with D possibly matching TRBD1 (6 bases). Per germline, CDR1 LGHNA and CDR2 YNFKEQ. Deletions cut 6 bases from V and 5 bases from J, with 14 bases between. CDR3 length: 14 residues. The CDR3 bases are TGTGCCAGCAGTCGGGACATCGAGGATCAGCCCCAGCATTTT. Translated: CASSRDIEDQPQHF.

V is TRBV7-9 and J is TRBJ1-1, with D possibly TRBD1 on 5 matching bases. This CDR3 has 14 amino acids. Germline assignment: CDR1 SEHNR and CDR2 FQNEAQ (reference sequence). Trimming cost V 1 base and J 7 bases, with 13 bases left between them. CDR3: CASSLGSGRGEAFF. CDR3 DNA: TGTGCCAGCAGCTTAGGTTCGGGGCGGGGTGAAGCTTTCTTT.

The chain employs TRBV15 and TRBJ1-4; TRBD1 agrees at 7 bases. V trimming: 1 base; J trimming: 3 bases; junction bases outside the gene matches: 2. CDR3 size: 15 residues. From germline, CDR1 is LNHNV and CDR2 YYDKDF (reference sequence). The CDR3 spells CATSRVGTANEKLFF. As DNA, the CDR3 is TGTGCCACCAGCAGAGTGGGGACAGCTAATGAAAAACTGTTTTTT.

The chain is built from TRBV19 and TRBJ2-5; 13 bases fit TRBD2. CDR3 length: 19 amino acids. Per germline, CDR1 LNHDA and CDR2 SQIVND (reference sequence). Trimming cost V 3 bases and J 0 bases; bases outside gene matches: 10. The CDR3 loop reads CASSMQLAGGPGYQETQYF. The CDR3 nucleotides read TGTGCCAGTAGTATGCAACTAGCGGGGGGGCCGGGGTACCAAGAGACCCAGTACTTC.

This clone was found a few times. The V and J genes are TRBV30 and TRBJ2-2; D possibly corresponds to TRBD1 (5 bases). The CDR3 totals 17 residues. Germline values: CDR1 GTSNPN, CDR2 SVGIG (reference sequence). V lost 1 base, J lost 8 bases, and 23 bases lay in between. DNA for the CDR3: TGTGCCTGGAGTGCCCCCCCAGGGCACCTCCTAGGTGGGGAGCTGTTTTTT. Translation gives CAWSAPPGHLLGGELFF.

The CDR3 spells CASTQAGLNTEAFF. The CDR3 nucleotides read TGTGCCAGCACTCAGGCGGGACTGAACACTGAAGCTTTCTTT. V gene TRBV6-6 combines with J gene TRBJ1-1; weak D call: TRBD1 (5 bases). The CDR3 sequence is 14 residues long. The V gene's germline CDR1 is MNHNY and CDR2 SVGAGI (reference sequence). V was shortened by 7 bases and J by 0 bases, with 12 bases between the two germline ends.

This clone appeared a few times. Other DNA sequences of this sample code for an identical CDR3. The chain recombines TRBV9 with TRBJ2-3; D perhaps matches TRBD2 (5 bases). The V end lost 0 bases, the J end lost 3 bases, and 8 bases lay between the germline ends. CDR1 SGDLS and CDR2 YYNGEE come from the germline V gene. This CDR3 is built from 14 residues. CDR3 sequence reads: CASSVGRGTDTQYF. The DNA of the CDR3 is TGTGCCAGCAGCGTAGGACGCGGGACAGATACGCAGTATTTT.

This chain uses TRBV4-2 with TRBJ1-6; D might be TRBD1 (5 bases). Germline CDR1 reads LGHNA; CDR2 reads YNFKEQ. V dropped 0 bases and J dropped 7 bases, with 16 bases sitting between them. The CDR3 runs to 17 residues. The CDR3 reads CASSQDVRAVANSPLHF. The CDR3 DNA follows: TGTGCCAGCAGCCAAGATGTCAGGGCGGTTGCGAATTCACCCCTCCACTTT.

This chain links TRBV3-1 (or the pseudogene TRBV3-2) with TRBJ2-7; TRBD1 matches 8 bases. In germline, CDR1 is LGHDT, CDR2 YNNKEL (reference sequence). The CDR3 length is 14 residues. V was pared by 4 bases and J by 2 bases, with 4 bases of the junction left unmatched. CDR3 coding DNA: TGTGCCAGCAGCCTAGGGACAGGCCCCTACGAGCAGTACGTC. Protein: CASSLGTGPYEQYV.

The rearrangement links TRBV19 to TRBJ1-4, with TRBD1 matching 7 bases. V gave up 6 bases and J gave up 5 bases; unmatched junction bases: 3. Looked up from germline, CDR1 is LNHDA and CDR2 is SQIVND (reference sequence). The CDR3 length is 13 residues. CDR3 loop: CASRRDRNEKLFF. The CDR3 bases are TGTGCCAGTAGGAGGGACAGAAATGAAAAACTGTTTTTT.

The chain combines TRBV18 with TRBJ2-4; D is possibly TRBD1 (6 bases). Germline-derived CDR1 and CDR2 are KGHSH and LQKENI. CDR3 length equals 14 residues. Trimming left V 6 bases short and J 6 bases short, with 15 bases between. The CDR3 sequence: CASSLSDSRNIQYF. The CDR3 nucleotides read TGTGCCAGCTCGCTTTCGGACAGTCGAAACATTCAGTACTTC.

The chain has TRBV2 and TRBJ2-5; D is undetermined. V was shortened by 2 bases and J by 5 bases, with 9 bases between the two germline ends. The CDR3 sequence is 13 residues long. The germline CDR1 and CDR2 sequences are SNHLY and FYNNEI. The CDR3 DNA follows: TGTGCCAGCAGTGAAAACGGGTTGGAGACCCAGTACTTC. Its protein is CASSENGLETQYF.

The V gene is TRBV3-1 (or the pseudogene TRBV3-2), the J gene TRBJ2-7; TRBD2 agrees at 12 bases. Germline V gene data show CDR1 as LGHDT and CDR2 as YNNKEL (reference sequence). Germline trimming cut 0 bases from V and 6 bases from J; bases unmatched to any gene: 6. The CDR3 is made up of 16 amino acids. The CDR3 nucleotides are TGTGCCAGCAGCCAAGAAATGCTAGCGGGGGGGCGCGAGCAGTACTTC. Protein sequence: CASSQEMLAGGREQYF.

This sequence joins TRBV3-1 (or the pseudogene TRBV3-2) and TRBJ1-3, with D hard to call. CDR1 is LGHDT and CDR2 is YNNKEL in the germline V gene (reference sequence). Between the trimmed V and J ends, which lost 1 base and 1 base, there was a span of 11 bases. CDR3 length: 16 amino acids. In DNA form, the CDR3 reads TGTGCCAGCAGCCAAGGACGGGTAGAATCTGGAAACACCATATATTTT. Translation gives CASSQGRVESGNTIYF.

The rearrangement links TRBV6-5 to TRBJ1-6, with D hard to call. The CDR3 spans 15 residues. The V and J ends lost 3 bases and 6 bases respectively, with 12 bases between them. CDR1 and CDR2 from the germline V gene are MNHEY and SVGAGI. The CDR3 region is CASSYVPTGNSPLHF. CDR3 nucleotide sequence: TGTGCCAGCAGTTATGTCCCGACTGGTAATTCACCCCTCCACTTT.

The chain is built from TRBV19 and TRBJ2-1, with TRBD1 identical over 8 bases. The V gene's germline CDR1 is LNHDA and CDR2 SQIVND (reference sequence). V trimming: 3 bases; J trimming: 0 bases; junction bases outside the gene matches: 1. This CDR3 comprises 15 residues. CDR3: CASSMDRDSYNEQFF. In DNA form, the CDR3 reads TGTGCCAGTAGTATGGACAGGGACTCCTACAATGAGCAGTTCTTC.

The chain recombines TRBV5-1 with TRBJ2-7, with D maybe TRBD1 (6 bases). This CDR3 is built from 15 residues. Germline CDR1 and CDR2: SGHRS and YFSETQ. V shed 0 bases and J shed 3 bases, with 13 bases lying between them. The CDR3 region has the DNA TGCGCCAGCAGCTTGGGGGAATTGGACAGCTACGAGCAGTACGTC. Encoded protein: CASSLGELDSYEQYV.

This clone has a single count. The CDR3 loop reads CASSQEGLAGGEQFF. CDR3 sequence (DNA): TGTGCCAGCAGCCAAGAGGGACTAGCGGGAGGCGAGCAGTTCTTC. This sequence joins TRBV4-2 and TRBJ2-1; 15 bases are a match to TRBD2. The CDR3 is 15 amino acids. Germline V gene lookup returns CDR1 LGHNA and CDR2 YNFKEQ. The junction had 1 base not matched to a gene; V was cut back by 0 bases and J by 10 bases.

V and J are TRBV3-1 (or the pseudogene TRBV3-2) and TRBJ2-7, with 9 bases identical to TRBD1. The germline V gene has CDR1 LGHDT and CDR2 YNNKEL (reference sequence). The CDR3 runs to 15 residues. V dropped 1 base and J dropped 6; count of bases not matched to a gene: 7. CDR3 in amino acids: CASSQVGTGQIEQYF. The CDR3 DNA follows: TGTGCCAGCAGCCAAGTCGGGACAGGGCAAATCGAGCAGTACTTC.

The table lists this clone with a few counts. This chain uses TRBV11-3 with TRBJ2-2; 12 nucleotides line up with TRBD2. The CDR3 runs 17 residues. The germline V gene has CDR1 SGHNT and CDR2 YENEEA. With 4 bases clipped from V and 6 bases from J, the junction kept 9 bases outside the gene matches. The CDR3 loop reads CASSSSLAGGRSGELFF. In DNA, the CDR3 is TGTGCCAGCAGCTCGTCCCTAGCGGGGGGGCGTTCCGGGGAGCTGTTTTTT.

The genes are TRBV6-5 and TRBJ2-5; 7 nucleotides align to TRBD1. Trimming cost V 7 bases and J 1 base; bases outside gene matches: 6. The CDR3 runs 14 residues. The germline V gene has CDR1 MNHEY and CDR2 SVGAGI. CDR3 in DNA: TGTGCCAGCACCCTAGGGACAGTCCAAGAGACCCAGTACTTC. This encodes CASTLGTVQETQYF.

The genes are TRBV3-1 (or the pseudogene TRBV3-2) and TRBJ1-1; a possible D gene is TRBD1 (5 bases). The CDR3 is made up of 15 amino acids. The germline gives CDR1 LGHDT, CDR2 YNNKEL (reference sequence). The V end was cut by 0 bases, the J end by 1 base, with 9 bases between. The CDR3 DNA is TGTGCCAGCAGCCAAGATGGAGGGACGAACACTGAAGCTTTCTTT. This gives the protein CASSQDGGTNTEAFF.

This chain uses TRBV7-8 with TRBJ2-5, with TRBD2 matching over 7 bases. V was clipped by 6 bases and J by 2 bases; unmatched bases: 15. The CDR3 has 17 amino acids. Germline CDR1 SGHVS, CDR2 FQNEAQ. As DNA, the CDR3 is TGTGCCAGCAGTTTACCCTCCCTGGGCGGGGGACAAGAGACCCAGTACTTC. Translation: CASSLPSLGGGQETQYF. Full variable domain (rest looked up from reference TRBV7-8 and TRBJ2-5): GAGVSQSPRYKVAKRGQDVALRCDPISGHVSLFWYQQALGQGPEFLTYFQNEAQLDKSGLPSDRFFAERPEGSVSTLKIQRTQQEDSAVYLCASSLPSLGGGQETQYFGPGTRLLVL.

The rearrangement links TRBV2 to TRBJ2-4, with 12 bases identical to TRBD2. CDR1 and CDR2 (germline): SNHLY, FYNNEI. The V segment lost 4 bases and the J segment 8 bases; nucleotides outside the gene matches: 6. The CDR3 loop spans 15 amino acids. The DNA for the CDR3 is TGTGCCAGCAGTGCCCGACTAGCGGGGGTTGACATTCAGTACTTC. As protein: CASSARLAGVDIQYF.

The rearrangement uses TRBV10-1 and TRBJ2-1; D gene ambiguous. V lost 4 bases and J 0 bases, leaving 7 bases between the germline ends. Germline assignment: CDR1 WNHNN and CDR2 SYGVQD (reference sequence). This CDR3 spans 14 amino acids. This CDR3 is CASSVAASYNEQFF. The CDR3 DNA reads TGCGCCAGCAGTGTGGCGGCCTCCTACAATGAGCAGTTCTTC.